This TCR beta chain came from a study of early T cells in non-severe SARS-CoV-2 infection. Study information: With bulk RNA from unsorted whole blood as input, sequencing yielded unpaired chains.

This clonotype was detected many times. Its antigen is as yet unknown. Each single cDNA molecule received a unique molecular identifier. Via MiXCR, TCRdb re-called the 5' RACE reads, giving one row per CDR3 protein. Counted here are roughly 60,000 distinct CDR3 sequences, roughly 13% occurring once; the ten biggest clones make up roughly 4.2%. Overall study findings and caveats: Matches to VDJdb favored anti-spike CD8 responses and missed private and CD4 specificities.

The CDR3 is 12 amino acids. The germline V and J ends were trimmed by 2 bases and 7 bases, with 5 bases remaining between them. Germline loops: CDR1 MNHEY, CDR2 SVGAGI. The source is an adult who was a healthcare worker with PCR-confirmed SARS-CoV-2 infection or an uninfected control (not recorded which). Sequences were obtained from whole blood. The chain carries TRBV6-5 and TRBJ2-2, with D perhaps TRBD2 (5 bases). The CDR3 bases are TGTGCCAGCAGTTACCGGGGCGGGGAGCTGTTTTTT. Its translation: CASSYRGGELFF.